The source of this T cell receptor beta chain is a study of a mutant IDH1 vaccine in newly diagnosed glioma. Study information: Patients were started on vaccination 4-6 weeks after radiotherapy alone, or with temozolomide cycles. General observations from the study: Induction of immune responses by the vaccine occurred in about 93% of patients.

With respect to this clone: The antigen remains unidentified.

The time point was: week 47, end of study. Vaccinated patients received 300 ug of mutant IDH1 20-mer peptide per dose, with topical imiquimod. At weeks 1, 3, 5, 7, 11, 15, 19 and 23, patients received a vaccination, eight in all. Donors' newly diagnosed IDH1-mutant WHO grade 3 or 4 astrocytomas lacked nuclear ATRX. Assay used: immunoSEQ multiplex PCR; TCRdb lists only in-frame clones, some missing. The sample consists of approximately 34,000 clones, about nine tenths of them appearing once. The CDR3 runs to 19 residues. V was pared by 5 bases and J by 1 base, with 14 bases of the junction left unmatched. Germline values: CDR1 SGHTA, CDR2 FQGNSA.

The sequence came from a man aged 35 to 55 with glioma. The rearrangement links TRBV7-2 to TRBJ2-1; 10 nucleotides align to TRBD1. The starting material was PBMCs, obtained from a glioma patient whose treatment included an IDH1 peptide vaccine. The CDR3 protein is CASSPGQGGVERSYNEQFF. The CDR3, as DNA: TGTGCCAGCAGCCCCGGACAGGGGGGGGTCGAGAGGTCCTACAATGAGCAGTTCTTC.